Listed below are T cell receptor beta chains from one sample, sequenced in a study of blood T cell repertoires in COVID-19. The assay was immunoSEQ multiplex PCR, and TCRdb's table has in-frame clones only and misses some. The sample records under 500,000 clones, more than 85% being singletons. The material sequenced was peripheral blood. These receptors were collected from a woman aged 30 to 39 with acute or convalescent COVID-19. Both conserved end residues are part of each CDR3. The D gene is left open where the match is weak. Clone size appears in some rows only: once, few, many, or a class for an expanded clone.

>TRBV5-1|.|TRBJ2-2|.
TGCGCCAGCAGCTTCGGACAGAACACCGGGGAGCTGTTTTTT
CASSFGQNTGELFF
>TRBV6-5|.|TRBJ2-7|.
TGTGCCGGGGGGAAGACAACTACCGGCGAGCAGTACTTC
CAGGKTTTGEQYF
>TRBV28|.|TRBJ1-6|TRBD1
TGTGCCAGCAGGAAACGAGCAGGGGGCTATTCACCCCTCCACTTT
CASRKRAGGYSPLHF
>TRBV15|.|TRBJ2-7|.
TGTGCCACCAGCAGAGTTGGGGGGAATTCGGGTGAGCAGTACTTC
CATSRVGGNSGEQYF
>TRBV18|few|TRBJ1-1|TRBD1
TGTGCCAGCTCACCGCGGACAGGGGTGGACACTGAAGCTTTCTTT
CASSPRTGVDTEAFF
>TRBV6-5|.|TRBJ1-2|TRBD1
TGTGCCAGCAGTTACGGACAGGGGAACTATGGCTACACCTTC
CASSYGQGNYGYTF
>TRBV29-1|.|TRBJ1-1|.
TGCAGCGTTGAGCGGGTCTTGCAGACTGAAGCTTTCTTT
CSVERVLQTEAFF
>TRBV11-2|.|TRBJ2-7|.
TGTGCCAGCAGCTTAGGGACAACTGGCTACGAGCAGTACTTC
CASSLGTTGYEQYF
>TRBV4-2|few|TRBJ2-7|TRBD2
TGTGCCAGCAGCCATCTGACGGGGGGACCGACCTACGAGCAGTACTTC
CASSHLTGGPTYEQYF
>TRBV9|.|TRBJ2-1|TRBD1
TGTGCCAGCAGCGTAGCTGCGACAGGGAGTTCCAATGAGCAGTTCTTC
CASSVAATGSSNEQFF
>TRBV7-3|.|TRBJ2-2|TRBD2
TGTGCCAGCAGACTAGCGGGGGGGCACACCGGGGAGCTGTTTTTT
CASRLAGGHTGELFF
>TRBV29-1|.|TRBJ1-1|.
TGCAGCGTTGGATCTGGAGATGAAGCTTTCTTT
CSVGSGDEAFF
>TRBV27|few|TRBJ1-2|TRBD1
TGTGCCAGCAGTCCCCGGACAGGATTTCCTGGTGGCTACACCTTC
CASSPRTGFPGGYTF
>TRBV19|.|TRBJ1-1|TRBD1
TGTGCCAGTAGCAGTGGTTGGGGGACAGGGGACCCTGAAGCTTTCTTT
CASSSGWGTGDPEAFF
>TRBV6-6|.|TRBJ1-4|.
TGTGCCAGCAGCTCCCCCGGGAGGGGTAATGAAAAACTGTTTTTT
CASSSPGRGNEKLFF
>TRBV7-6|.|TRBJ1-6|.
TGTGCCAGCAGCTTACAGGTTCCGGGGGGCAATTCACCCCTCCACTTT
CASSLQVPGGNSPLHF
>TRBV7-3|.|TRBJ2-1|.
TGTGCCAGCAGCTTAGGAGTTGTAAATGAGCAGTTCTTC
CASSLGVVNEQFF
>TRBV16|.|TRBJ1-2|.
TGTGCCAGCAGTTTAGGAGCAACTGGCTACACCTTC
CASSLGATGYTF
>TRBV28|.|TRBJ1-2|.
TGTGCCAGCAGTTCTGGACAGCTTGGTTCATCGGGACGTGGCTACACCTTC
CASSSGQLGSSGRGYTF
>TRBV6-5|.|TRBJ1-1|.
TGTGCCAGCAGAGACTTGAACACTGAAGCTTTCTTT
CASRDLNTEAFF
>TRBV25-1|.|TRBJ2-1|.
TGTGCCAGCAGTGACGGACAGTTTTTAAATTTTGAGCAGTTCTTC
CASSDGQFLNFEQFF
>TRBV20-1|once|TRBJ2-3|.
TGCAGTTCTCGTGGAGGCAGAGCAGATACGCAGTATTTT
CSSRGGRADTQYF
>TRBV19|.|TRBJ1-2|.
TGTGCCAGTAGTATAGCAGGGTTTGTGAGTGGCTACACCTTC
CASSIAGFVSGYTF
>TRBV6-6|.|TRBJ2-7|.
TGTGCCAGCAGTCGACTAACCGGGACATCCGATTACGAGCAGTACTTC
CASSRLTGTSDYEQYF
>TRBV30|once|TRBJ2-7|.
TGTGCCTGGAGTGTAGGGGACTACGAGCAGTACTTC
CAWSVGDYEQYF
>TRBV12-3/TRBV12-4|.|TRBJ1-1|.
TGTGCCAGCTCCCGGGGGAACACTGAAGCTTTCTTT
CASSRGNTEAFF
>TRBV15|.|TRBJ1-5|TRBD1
TGTGCCACCAGCAGTACTACCGACAGGGTTCAACAGCCCCAGCATTTT
CATSSTTDRVQQPQHF
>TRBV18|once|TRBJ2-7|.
TGTGCCAGCTCACCATCCCAGGGCGCTTACGAGCAGTACTTC
CASSPSQGAYEQYF
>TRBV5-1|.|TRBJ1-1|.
TGCGCCAGCAGCTTGGAGGGGCGGACTGAAGCTTTCTTT
CASSLEGRTEAFF
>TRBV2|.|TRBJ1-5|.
TGTGCCAGCAGCGGTAATGTATCACCCCAGCATTTT
CASSGNVSPQHF
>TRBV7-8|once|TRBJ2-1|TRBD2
TGTGCCAGCAGCTTAGTTAATGCGGGGGGGCCCCCCCCGGGGAATGAGCAGTTCTTC
CASSLVNAGGPPPGNEQFF
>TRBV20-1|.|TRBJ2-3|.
TGCAGTTTCAACACAGATACGCAGTATTTT
CSFNTDTQYF
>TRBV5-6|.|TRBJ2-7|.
TGTGCCAGCAGCTTGTTTGACAGCTCCTACGAGCAGTACTTC
CASSLFDSSYEQYF
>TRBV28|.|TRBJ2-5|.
TGTGCCAGCATGGCCAGGCCCGAAGAGACCCAGTACTTC
CASMARPEETQYF
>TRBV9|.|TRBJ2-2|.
TGTGCCAGCAGCGTAGTTTCGGGGGCCGGGGAGCTGTTTTTT
CASSVVSGAGELFF
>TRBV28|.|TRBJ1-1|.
TGTGCCAGCAGTTTATGGGGCGAGGGAGGCACTGAAGCTTTCTTT
CASSLWGEGGTEAFF
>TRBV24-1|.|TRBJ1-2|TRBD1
TGTGCCACCAGTGCCCAGGGGGAAGATATCTATGGCTACACCTTC
CATSAQGEDIYGYTF
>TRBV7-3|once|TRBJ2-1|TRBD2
TGTGCCAGCAGCTTAAGGTCTGCGGGGGGTTCCTACAATGAGCAGTTCTTC
CASSLRSAGGSYNEQFF